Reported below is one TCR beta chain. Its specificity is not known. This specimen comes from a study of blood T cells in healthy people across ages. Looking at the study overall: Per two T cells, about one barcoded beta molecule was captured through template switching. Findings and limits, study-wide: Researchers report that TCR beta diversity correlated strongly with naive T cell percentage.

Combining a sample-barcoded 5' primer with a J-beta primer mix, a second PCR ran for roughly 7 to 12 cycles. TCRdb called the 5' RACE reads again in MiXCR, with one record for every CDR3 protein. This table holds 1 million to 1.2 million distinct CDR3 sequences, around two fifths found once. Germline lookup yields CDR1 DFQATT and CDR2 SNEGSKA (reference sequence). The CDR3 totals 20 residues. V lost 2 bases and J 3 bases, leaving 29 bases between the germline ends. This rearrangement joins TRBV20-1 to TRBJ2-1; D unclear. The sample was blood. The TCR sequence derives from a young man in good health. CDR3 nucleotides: TGCAGTGCTAGAACCCCTACCTTACGTACGGGTAGACCCCTCTACAATGAGCAGTTCTTC. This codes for CSARTPTLRTGRPLYNEQFF.